This T cell receptor beta chain is drawn from a study of cytomegalovirus exposure and HLA in healthy donors. Study context: Sequencing of 150 million to 200 million T cells in an earlier analysis found 100 million to 140 million unique TCR beta sequences.

Study-wide results and caveats: There were 150 to 200 TCR beta chains listed as cytomegalovirus-associated. Reports indicate that TCR beta sequences accurately predicted the HLA-A and HLA-B alleles of most subjects. The CMV antigen specificity of a few CMV-associated chains was confirmed through in vitro analysis.

PCR primers comprised 60 Vbeta and 13 Jbeta primers. Produced via immunoSEQ multiplex PCR; TCRdb's table is partial and in-frame only. The repertoire has about 180,000 clones, 77% of them found once; the top ten carry about 1.5%. The CDR3 totals 19 residues. The junction had 15 bases not matched to a gene; V was cut back by 1 base and J by 5 bases. Germline loops: CDR1 LGHNA, CDR2 YSLEER. A note on this clone: Its target is not known.

The material sequenced was PBMCs. The TCR originated in a man between 18 and 35 years old in good health and CMV-seronegative. The gene calls are TRBV4-3 and TRBJ2-2, with 8 bases matching TRBD2. CDR3: CASSQGVGSGTSFTGELFF. CDR3 in DNA: TGCGCCAGCAGCCAAGGGGTGGGTAGCGGGACGTCTTTTACCGGGGAGCTGTTTTTT.